This T cell receptor (beta chain) was captured by sequencing in a study of cytomegalovirus exposure and HLA in healthy donors. Overall study findings and caveats: An observed cluster of highly shared sequence variants was recorded as a likely sequencing artifact. As a later analysis showed, a missense DCLRE1C variant was linked to trimming of TCR beta V- and J-genes.

The germline V gene has CDR1 SGDLS and CDR2 YYNGEE. V lost 4 bases and J 5 bases, leaving 18 bases between the germline ends. The CDR3 length is 15 residues. The study ran its PCR with 60 Vbeta and 13 Jbeta primers. The protocol was immunoSEQ multiplex PCR, while the TCRdb copy is restricted to in-frame clones and leaves out a portion. The sample has 100,000 to 150,000 clones, approximately 73% seen once; the top ten hold approximately 4.3%. A remark on this clone: Its antigen is undetermined.

This TCR came from a man aged 55 to 70 in good health and CMV-seropositive. Specimen: PBMCs. The chain employs TRBV9 and TRBJ1-1; D possibly corresponds to TRBD1 (6 bases). The CDR3 loop is CASSPLVGAWTEAFF. The CDR3 DNA reads TGTGCCAGCAGCCCCCTAGTGGGGGCTTGGACTGAAGCTTTCTTT.